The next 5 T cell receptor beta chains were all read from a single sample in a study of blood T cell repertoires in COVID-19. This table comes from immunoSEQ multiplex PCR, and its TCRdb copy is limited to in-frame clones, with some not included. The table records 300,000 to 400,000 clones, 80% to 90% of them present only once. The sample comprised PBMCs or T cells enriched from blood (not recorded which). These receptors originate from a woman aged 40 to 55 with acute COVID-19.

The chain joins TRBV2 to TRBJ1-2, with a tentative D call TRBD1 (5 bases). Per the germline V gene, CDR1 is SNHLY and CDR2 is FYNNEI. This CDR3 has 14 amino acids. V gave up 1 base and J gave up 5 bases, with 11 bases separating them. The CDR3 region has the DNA TGTGCCAGCAGTGAAGTCAGGGCTGGGTATGGCTACACCTTC. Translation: CASSEVRAGYGYTF.

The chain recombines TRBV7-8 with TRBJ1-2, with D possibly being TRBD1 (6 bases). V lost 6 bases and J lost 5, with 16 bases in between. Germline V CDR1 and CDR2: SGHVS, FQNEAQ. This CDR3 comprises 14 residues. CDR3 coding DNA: TGTGCCAGCAGTCTTAACAGGGCCGGGTATGGCTACACCTTC. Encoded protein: CASSLNRAGYGYTF.

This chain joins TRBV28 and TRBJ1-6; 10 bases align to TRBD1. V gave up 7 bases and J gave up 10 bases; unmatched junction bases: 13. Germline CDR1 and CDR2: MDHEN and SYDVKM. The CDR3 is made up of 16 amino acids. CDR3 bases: TGTGCCAGCATTAGTGGAGGAGGACAGGGGGGATCACCCCTCCACTTT. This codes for CASISGGGQGGSPLHF.

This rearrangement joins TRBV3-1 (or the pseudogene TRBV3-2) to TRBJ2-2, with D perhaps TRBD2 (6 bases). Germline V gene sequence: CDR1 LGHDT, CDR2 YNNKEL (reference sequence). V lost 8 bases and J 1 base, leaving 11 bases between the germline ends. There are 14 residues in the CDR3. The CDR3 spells CASRGLRNTGELFF. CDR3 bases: TGTGCCAGCCGGGGACTGAGGAACACCGGGGAGCTGTTTTTT.

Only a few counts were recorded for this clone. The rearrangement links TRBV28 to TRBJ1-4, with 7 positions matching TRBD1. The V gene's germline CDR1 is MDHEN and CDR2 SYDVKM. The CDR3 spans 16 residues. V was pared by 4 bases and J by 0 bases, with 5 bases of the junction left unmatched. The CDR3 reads CASSWDSHPTNEKLFF. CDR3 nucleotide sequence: TGTGCCAGCAGTTGGGACAGCCACCCAACTAATGAAAAACTGTTTTTT.